This TCR beta chain was recovered during a study of blood T cell repertoires in COVID-19. About the research overall: COVID-19 samples collected from the United States, Italy and Spain covered acute and convalescent phases.

TCRdb keeps only in-frame clones here, not all; method: immunoSEQ multiplex PCR. The top ten hold over 3% of the sample, which has under 300,000 clones, around 80% seen once. This CDR3 is 14 amino acids long. V was cut by 4 bases and J by 0 bases, with 12 bases left in between. The germline V gene has CDR1 GTSNPN and CDR2 SVGIG (reference sequence). Sequencing was carried out using peripheral blood. V and J are TRBV30 and TRBJ1-1; no reliable D call. The receptor's source is a woman aged 40-49 years with active or convalescent COVID-19. The CDR3 sequence: CAWTGLIMNTEAFF. The CDR3 DNA follows: TGTGCCTGGACCGGACTTATTATGAACACTGAAGCTTTCTTT.